One and the same sample provided the 31 T cell receptor beta chains below, sequenced in a study of OX40 agonist ivuxolimab in advanced cancers. TCRdb keeps only in-frame clones here, not all; method: immunoSEQ multiplex PCR. The sample lists around 80,000 clones; roughly 89% were seen once. Sample: CD4+ or CD8+ T cells sorted from blood, taken in a trial of the OX40 agonist ivuxolimab. These receptors were collected from an adult with an advanced solid tumor such as melanoma, head and neck, liver or kidney cancer.

The chain carries TRBV28 and TRBJ2-7; 13 nucleotides agree with TRBD2. The CDR3 spans 15 residues. CDR1 and CDR2 from the germline V gene are MDHEN and SYDVKM. Unmatched junction bases numbered 9, after V lost 7 bases and J lost 6 bases. CDR3 amino acids: CASKFPGLAGFEQYF. DNA for the CDR3: TGTGCCAGCAAATTCCCGGGACTAGCGGGATTCGAGCAGTACTTC.

The CDR3 protein is CASSLGTVGGPQHF. CDR3 sequence (DNA): TGCGCCAGCAGCTTAGGGACGGTCGGCGGGCCCCAGCATTTT. The chain links TRBV5-1 to TRBJ1-5; a weak D match, TRBD1 (5 bases). The V gene lost 2 bases and the J gene lost 9 bases, with 15 bases spanning the gap. Germline loops: CDR1 SGHRS, CDR2 YFSETQ. CDR3 length: 14 residues.

J is TRBJ1-3 and V is TRBV28, with D possibly TRBD1 on 5 matching bases. Germline V gene sequence: CDR1 MDHEN, CDR2 SYDVKM. V lost 8 bases and J 3 bases, leaving 20 bases between the germline ends. The CDR3 length is 16 residues. CDR3 sequence: CASCPAHRTLGNTIYF. The DNA for the CDR3 is TGTGCCAGCTGCCCCGCCCACAGGACTCTTGGAAACACCATATATTTT.

This clone showed up just a few times. CDR3 sequence: CASGANSNQPQHF. The CDR3, as DNA: TGTGCCTCGGGAGCGAATAGCAATCAGCCCCAGCATTTT. V and J are TRBV30 and TRBJ1-5; D unresolved. V lost 7 bases to trimming and J lost 0 bases, with 10 bases between them. The CDR3 has 13 amino acids. CDR1 and CDR2 from the germline V gene are GTSNPN and SVGIG (reference sequence).

The chain links TRBV15 to TRBJ2-7; 9 bases agree with TRBD1. This CDR3 contains 14 residues. V trimming: 4 bases; J trimming: 4 bases; junction bases outside the gene matches: 5. CDR1 is LNHNV and CDR2 is YYDKDF in the germline V gene (reference sequence). CDR3 protein: CATSKDRGQYEQYF. Written as DNA, the CDR3 is TGTGCCACCAGCAAGGACAGGGGACAATACGAGCAGTACTTC.

The chain carries TRBV5-4 and TRBJ2-2; 12 positions agree with TRBD2. CDR3 size: 15 residues. CDR1 SGHNT and CDR2 YYREEE come from the germline V gene (reference sequence). J gave up 5 bases and V 4 bases, and 3 bases lay outside the gene matches. CDR3 in DNA: TGTGCCAGCAGCCACGGGACTAGCGGGACCGGGGAGCTGTTTTTT. Protein sequence: CASSHGTSGTGELFF.

The genes are TRBV5-4 and TRBJ2-5; TRBD1 is a possible D gene (5 bases). CDR3 size: 14 residues. The ends were cut back, 4 bases at V and 4 bases at J, with 14 bases in the middle. Germline V gene lookup returns CDR1 SGHNT and CDR2 YYREEE (reference sequence). The CDR3 is CASSPRVVPETQYF. Here the CDR3 DNA reads TGTGCCAGCAGCCCCAGGGTAGTACCAGAGACCCAGTACTTC.

This sequence joins TRBV6-6 and TRBJ1-2, with 8 bases fitting TRBD1. With 2 bases clipped from V and 8 bases from J, the junction kept 10 bases outside the gene matches. The CDR3 spans 15 residues. The germline CDR1 and CDR2 sequences are MNHNY and SVGAGI (reference sequence). The CDR3 bases are TGTGCCAGCAGTTACCGCTTGGACAGGGTAGCCGGCTACACCTTC. Translating gives CASSYRLDRVAGYTF.

This rearrangement joins TRBV25-1 to TRBJ2-6; possible D gene TRBD1, 6 bases. Between the trimmed V and J ends, which lost 3 bases and 1 base, there was a span of 16 bases. The CDR3 runs 18 residues. Per germline, CDR1 MGHDK and CDR2 SYGVNS. The CDR3 sequence: CASSEFAGESSGANVLTF. The CDR3 coding sequence is TGTGCCAGCAGTGAGTTTGCAGGGGAGTCTTCTGGGGCCAACGTCCTGACTTTC.

A single count supports this clone. This rearrangement joins TRBV30 to TRBJ1-4, with D possibly matching TRBD1 (5 bases). V lost 5 bases, J lost 0 bases, and 10 bases lay in between. Looked up from germline, CDR1 is GTSNPN and CDR2 is SVGIG (reference sequence). The CDR3 contains 14 residues. The CDR3 DNA reads TGTGCCTGGGACAGAGACGCAACTAATGAAAAACTGTTTTTT. It yields the protein CAWDRDATNEKLFF.

J is TRBJ1-3 and V is TRBV7-8, with D hard to call. Germline CDR1 reads SGHVS; CDR2 reads FQNEAQ. The CDR3 runs to 16 residues. V lost 1 base and J lost 0, with 10 bases in between. The CDR3 nucleotides read TGTGCCAGCAGCTTAGATCACAACCTCTCTGGAAACACCATATATTTT. Translating it yields CASSLDHNLSGNTIYF.

This chain connects TRBV18 to TRBJ2-7; D is unclear. The CDR3 has 13 amino acids. V was cut by 8 bases and J by 4 bases, with 15 bases left in between. The germline CDR1 and CDR2 sequences are KGHSH and LQKENI. This CDR3 is CASRAGPAYEQYF. In DNA form, the CDR3 reads TGTGCCAGCAGGGCTGGGCCCGCTTACGAGCAGTACTTC.

The chain employs TRBV9 and TRBJ2-1; 7 bases are shared with TRBD2. Germline assignment: CDR1 SGDLS and CDR2 YYNGEE. After removal of 4 bases from V and 2 bases from J, the junction contained 6 bases not matched to a gene. The CDR3 is 15 amino acids. CDR3 sequence reads: CASSRGDPAYNEQFF. The CDR3 DNA sequence: TGTGCCAGCAGCCGGGGGGACCCGGCCTACAATGAGCAGTTCTTC.

The chain carries TRBV10-1 and TRBJ2-1; the match to TRBD2 covers 11 bases. Germline V gene data show CDR1 as WNHNN and CDR2 as SYGVQD (reference sequence). CDR3 length equals 15 residues. The trim removed 8 bases at V and 4 bases at J, leaving 7 bases unmatched. The CDR3 sequence is CASADLAGGYNEQFF. In nucleotides, the CDR3 is TGCGCCAGCGCCGACCTAGCGGGGGGTTACAATGAGCAGTTCTTC.

The chain has TRBV11-2 and TRBJ2-1; 9 bases match TRBD2. V lost 5 bases and J lost 6; bases outside the gene matches: 8. Germline values: CDR1 SGHAT, CDR2 FQNNGV. This CDR3 region has 15 residues. CDR3 in DNA: TGTGCCAGCAGCCTGGAGATAGCGGGAGTCAATGAGCAGTTCTTC. Its translation is CASSLEIAGVNEQFF.

This clone showed up just a few times. The rearrangement uses TRBV10-2 and TRBJ1-2; 9 bases are a match to TRBD1. The CDR3 spans 15 residues. V was pared by 0 bases and J by 7 bases, with 6 bases of the junction left unmatched. Germline CDR1 and CDR2: WSHSY and SAAADI. CDR3 loop: CASSESRQGGRGYTF. The CDR3 DNA reads TGCGCCAGCAGTGAGTCTCGACAGGGGGGTCGTGGCTACACCTTC.

This chain's CDR3 is CASSGRDTQYF. The CDR3 nucleotides read TGTGCCAGCAGTGGGCGGGATACGCAGTATTTT. The genes are TRBV2 and TRBJ2-3; no clear D. V dropped 4 bases and J dropped 6 bases, with 5 bases sitting between them. The CDR3 is 11 residues long. Germline V gene data show CDR1 as SNHLY and CDR2 as FYNNEI.

The chain joins TRBV7-9 to TRBJ2-5; D may be TRBD2 (6 bases). This CDR3 is 14 amino acids long. V was pared by 5 bases and J by 2 bases, with 12 bases between. Per the germline V gene, CDR1 is SEHNR and CDR2 is FQNEAQ (reference sequence). The DNA of the CDR3 is TGTGCCAGCAGCCGGGGGAGTCATCAAGAGACCCAGTACTTC. Amino acids: CASSRGSHQETQYF. Variable domain in full (rest from reference TRBV7-9 and TRBJ2-5): DTGVSQNPRHKITKRGQNVTFRCDPISEHNRLYWYRQTLGQGPEFLTYFQNEAQLEKSRLLSDRFSAERPKGSFSTLEIQRTEQGDSAMYLCASSRGSHQETQYFGPGTRLLVL.

The chain has TRBV9 and TRBJ1-1; D might be TRBD1 (5 bases). Germline CDR1 reads SGDLS; CDR2 reads YYNGEE. CDR3 size: 16 residues. The V end lost 3 bases, the J end lost 4 bases, and 19 bases lay between the germline ends. The CDR3 reads CASSEGPSTFGTEAFF. The DNA for the CDR3 is TGTGCCAGCAGCGAGGGACCGAGTACGTTTGGCACTGAAGCTTTCTTT.

The rearrangement joins TRBV5-1 to TRBJ2-7; TRBD1 agrees at 8 bases. CDR1 SGHRS and CDR2 YFSETQ come from the germline V gene. The ends lost 1 base at V and 3 bases at J; junction bases unmatched: 9. The CDR3 has 16 amino acids. The chain's CDR3 is CASSLTTGTGGYEQYF. In DNA, the CDR3 is TGCGCCAGCAGCTTGACAACCGGGACAGGCGGCTACGAGCAGTACTTC.

The rearrangement links TRBV12-1 to TRBJ2-1. TRBV12-1 is tagged as a pseudogene. The CDR3 sequence is 17 residues long. The CDR3 here is CASSPPEDGGSTNEQFF. In DNA, the CDR3 is TGTGCCAGCAGCCCCCCAGAGGACGGTGGGTCAACCAATGAGCAGTTCTTC.

The chain combines TRBV30 with TRBJ1-1, with D possibly TRBD1 on 5 matching bases. Germline CDR1 reads GTSNPN; CDR2 reads SVGIG (reference sequence). The CDR3 is 13 residues long. The V gene lost 0 bases and the J gene lost 8 bases, with 13 bases spanning the gap. The CDR3 coding sequence is TGTGCCTGGAGTGTACGGACAAATAGGGAAGCTTTCTTT. The encoded protein is CAWSVRTNREAFF.

The chain uses TRBV5-6 and TRBJ2-7; tentatively, D is TRBD1 (6 bases). From germline, CDR1 is SGHDT and CDR2 YYEEEE. This CDR3 is 15 amino acids long. V lost 4 bases, J lost 4 bases, and 18 bases lay in between. As DNA, the CDR3 is TGTGCCAGCAGCGATAACCTTGGCAGGGGATACGAGCAGTACTTC. Protein sequence: CASSDNLGRGYEQYF.

The chain couples TRBV28 to TRBJ2-3; D is ambiguous. The CDR3 covers 12 residues. Trimming took 2 bases from V and 9 from J, leaving 9 bases between them. Per the germline V gene, CDR1 is MDHEN and CDR2 is SYDVKM. The CDR3 region is CASSLGPRTQYF. The CDR3 DNA reads as TGTGCCAGCAGTTTAGGTCCGAGGACGCAGTATTTT.

This chain connects TRBV5-1 to TRBJ2-2; the D call may be TRBD1 or TRBD2 (5 bases each). CDR1 and CDR2 (germline): SGHRS, YFSETQ. The CDR3 consists of 14 residues. The ends were cut back, 0 bases at V and 4 bases at J, with 7 bases in the middle. The CDR3 region is CASSLAGSTGELFF. In DNA, the CDR3 is TGCGCCAGCAGCTTGGCAGGGAGCACCGGGGAGCTGTTTTTT.

The chain combines TRBV7-2 with TRBJ1-4; 7 nucleotides line up with TRBD1. V was pared by 3 bases and J by 5 bases, with 3 bases of the junction left unmatched. This CDR3 has 14 amino acids. CDR1 SGHTA and CDR2 FQGNSA come from the germline V gene. The CDR3 sequence is CASSFQGVNEKLFF. The CDR3 nucleotides are TGTGCCAGCAGCTTTCAGGGGGTAAATGAAAAACTGTTTTTT.

The V call is TRBV5-1, the J call TRBJ2-1; D could derive from TRBD1 or TRBD2 (5 bases each). Trimming shortened V by 2 bases and J by 7 bases, and 22 bases separated the two germline ends. CDR3 length: 17 residues. Germline CDR1 SGHRS, CDR2 YFSETQ. CDR3 sequence reads: CASSFFQGRTMPNEQFF. The CDR3 DNA reads TGCGCCAGCAGCTTCTTTCAGGGACGAACGATGCCGAATGAGCAGTTCTTC.

The chain has TRBV27 and TRBJ2-7; D might be TRBD1 (6 bases). This CDR3 spans 16 amino acids. The germline V gene has CDR1 MNHEY and CDR2 SMNVEV (reference sequence). V shed 1 base and J shed 2 bases, with 15 bases lying between them. CDR3 sequence: CASSLFQDSGAYEQYF. The CDR3 DNA sequence: TGTGCCAGCAGTTTATTCCAGGACTCAGGGGCCTACGAGCAGTACTTC.

About this clone itself: In the same sample, other DNA sequences code for this CDR3. The rearrangement joins TRBV19 to TRBJ2-2; D unresolved. V dropped 3 bases and J dropped 8 bases, with 7 bases sitting between them. Germline assignment: CDR1 LNHDA and CDR2 SQIVND (reference sequence). The CDR3 runs to 12 residues. The chain's CDR3 is CASSIGLGELFF. In DNA form, the CDR3 reads TGTGCCAGTAGTATCGGCCTAGGGGAGCTGTTTTTT.

V usage is TRBV2 and J usage is TRBJ1-2; possible D gene TRBD1, 5 bases. The CDR3 extends over 14 amino acids. Deletions cut 9 bases from V and 3 bases from J, with 17 bases between. CDR1 is SNHLY, CDR2 FYNNEI, per germline. CDR3 sequence reads: CARRGLGRHYGYTF. In DNA form, the CDR3 reads TGTGCCAGACGGGGGTTGGGCAGGCACTATGGCTACACCTTC.

V usage is TRBV5-1 and J usage is TRBJ1-3; 7 positions match TRBD1. V lost 3 bases, J lost 0 bases, and 9 bases stayed unmatched. The germline V gene has CDR1 SGHRS and CDR2 YFSETQ. This CDR3 region has 17 residues. The chain's CDR3 is CASSWGLGQYSGNTIYF. In nucleotides, the CDR3 is TGCGCCAGCAGCTGGGGCTTGGGACAGTACTCTGGAAACACCATATATTTT. Full variable domain (missing parts from reference TRBV5-1 and TRBJ1-3): KAGVTQTPRYLIKTRGQQVTLSCSPISGHRSVSWYQQTPGQGLQFLFEYFSETQRNKGNFPGRFSGRQFSNSRSEMNVSTLELGDSALYLCASSWGLGQYSGNTIYFGEGSWLTVV.